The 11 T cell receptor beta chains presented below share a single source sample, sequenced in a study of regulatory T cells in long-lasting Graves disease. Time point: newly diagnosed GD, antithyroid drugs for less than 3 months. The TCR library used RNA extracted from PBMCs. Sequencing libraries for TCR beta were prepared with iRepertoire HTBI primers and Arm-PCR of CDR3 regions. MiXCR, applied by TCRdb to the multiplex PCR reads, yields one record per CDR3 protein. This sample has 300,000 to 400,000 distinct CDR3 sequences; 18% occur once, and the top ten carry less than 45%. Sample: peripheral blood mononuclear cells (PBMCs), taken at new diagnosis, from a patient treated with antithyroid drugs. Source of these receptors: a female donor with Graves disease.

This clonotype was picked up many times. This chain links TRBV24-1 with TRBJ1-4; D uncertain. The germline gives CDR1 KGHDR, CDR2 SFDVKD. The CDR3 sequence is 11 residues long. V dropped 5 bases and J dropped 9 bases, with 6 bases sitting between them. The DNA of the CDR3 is TGTGCCACCAGTGTCAGTCAAAAACTGTTTTTT. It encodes CATSVSQKLFF.

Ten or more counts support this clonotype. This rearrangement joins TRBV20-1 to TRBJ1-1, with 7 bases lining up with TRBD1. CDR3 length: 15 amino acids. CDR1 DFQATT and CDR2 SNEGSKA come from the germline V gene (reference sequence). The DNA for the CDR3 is TGCAGAAACCATCCCCCCGGGACAGTGAACACTGAAGCTTTCTTT. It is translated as CRNHPPGTVNTEAFF.

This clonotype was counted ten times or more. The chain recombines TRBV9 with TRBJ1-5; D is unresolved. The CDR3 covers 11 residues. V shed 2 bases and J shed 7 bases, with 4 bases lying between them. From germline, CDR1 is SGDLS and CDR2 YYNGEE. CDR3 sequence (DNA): TGTGCCAGCAGCGTCCTCCAGCCCCAGCATTTT. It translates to CASSVLQPQHF.

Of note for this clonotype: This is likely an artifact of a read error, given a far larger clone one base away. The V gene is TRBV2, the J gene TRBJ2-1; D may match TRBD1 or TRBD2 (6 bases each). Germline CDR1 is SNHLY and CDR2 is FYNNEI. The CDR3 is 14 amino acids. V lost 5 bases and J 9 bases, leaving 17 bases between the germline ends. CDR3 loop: CASSFSSGASEQFF. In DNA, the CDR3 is TGTGCCAGCAGTTTCTCCTCGGGGGCCAGTGAGCAGTTCTTC.

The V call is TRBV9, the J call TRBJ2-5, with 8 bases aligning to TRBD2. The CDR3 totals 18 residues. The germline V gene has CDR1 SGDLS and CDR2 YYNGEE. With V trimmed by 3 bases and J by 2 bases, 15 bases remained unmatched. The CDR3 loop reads CASSDTRSGGEGQETQYF. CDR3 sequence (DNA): TGTGCCAGCAGCGATACCCGTTCCGGGGGGGAGGGTCAAGAGACCCAGTACTTC.

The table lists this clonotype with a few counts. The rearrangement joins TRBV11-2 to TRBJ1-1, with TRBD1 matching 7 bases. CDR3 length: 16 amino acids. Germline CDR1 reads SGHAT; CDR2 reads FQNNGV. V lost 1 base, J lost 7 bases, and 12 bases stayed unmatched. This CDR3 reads CASSLGLTGAGVEAFF. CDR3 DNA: TGTGCCAGCAGCTTAGGTCTCACAGGGGCGGGGGTTGAAGCTTTCTTT.

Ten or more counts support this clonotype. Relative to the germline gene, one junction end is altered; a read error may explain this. The CDR3 here is CASSLAWGDNEQFF. CDR3 nucleotides: TGTGCTAGCAGCTTAGCGTGGGGAGACAATGAGCAGTTCTTC. The rearrangement links TRBV7-7 to TRBJ2-1; D may be TRBD2 (5 bases). The CDR3 is made up of 14 amino acids. In germline, CDR1 is SSHAT, CDR2 FNYEAQ (reference sequence). Complete variable domain (other parts from reference TRBV7-7 and TRBJ2-1): GAGVSQSPRYKVTKRGQDVTLRCDPISSHATLYWYQQALGQGPEFLTYFNYEAQPDKSGLPSDRFSAERPEGSISTLTIQRTEQRDSAMYRCASSLAWGDNEQFFGPGTRLTVL.

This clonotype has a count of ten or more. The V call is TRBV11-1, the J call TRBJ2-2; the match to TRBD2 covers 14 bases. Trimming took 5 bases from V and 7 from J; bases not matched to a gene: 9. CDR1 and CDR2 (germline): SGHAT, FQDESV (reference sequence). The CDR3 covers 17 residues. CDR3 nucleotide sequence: TGTGCCAGCAGCCCAGGGACTAGCGGGAGAATCGGCGGGGAGCTGTTTTTT. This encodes CASSPGTSGRIGGELFF. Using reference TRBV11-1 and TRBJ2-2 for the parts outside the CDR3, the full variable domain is EAEVAQSPRYKITEKSQAVAFWCDPISGHATLYWYRQILGQGPELLVQFQDESVVDDSQLPKDRFSAERLKGVDSTLKIQPAELGDSAMYLCASSPGTSGRIGGELFFGEGSRLTVL.

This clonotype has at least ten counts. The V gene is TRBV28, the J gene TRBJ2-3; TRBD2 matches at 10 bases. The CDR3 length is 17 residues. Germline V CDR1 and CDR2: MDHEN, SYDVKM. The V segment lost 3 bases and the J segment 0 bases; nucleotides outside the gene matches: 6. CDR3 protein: CASSFGLAEASTDTQYF. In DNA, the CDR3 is TGTGCCAGCAGTTTCGGACTAGCGGAAGCCAGCACAGATACGCAGTATTTT.

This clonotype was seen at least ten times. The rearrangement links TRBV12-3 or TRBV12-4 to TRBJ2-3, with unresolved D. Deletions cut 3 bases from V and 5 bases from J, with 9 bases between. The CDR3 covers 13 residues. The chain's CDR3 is CASSFGRKDTQYF. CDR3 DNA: TGTGCCAGCAGTTTTGGCAGGAAAGATACGCAGTATTTT.

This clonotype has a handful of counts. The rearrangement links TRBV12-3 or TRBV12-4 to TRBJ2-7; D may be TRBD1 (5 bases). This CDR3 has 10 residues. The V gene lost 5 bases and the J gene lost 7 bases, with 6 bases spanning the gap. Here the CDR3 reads CASSNREQYF. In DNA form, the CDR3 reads TGTGCCAGCAGTAACAGGGAGCAGTACTTC.